Given below is one TCR beta chain in context. Its antigen is currently unknown. Germline V gene lookup returns CDR1 MNHNS and CDR2 SASEGT. The V and J ends lost 2 bases and 10 bases respectively, with 15 bases between them. This CDR3 contains 14 residues. TCRdb's copy holds only in-frame clones and misses some; the assay was immunoSEQ multiplex PCR. The table includes over 9,500 clones, 78% detected once. This record belongs to a study of immune evolution from preneoplasia to lung adenocarcinoma. Regarding the study as a whole: Later-stage lesions seemingly showed higher T cell density and diversity than normal lung. From normal lung to invasive adenocarcinoma, top clone frequencies appeared to decrease. KRAS-mutant nodules had the highest T cell clonality.

The sample was FFPE minimally invasive lung adenocarcinoma tissue. This sequence joins TRBV6-1 and TRBJ1-5; D unclear. The sequence was obtained from a person aged 55-80 years with lung adenocarcinoma. The CDR3 spells CASSENLGRRPQHF. CDR3 coding DNA: TGTGCCAGCAGTGAAAATCTGGGTCGGCGACCCCAGCATTTT.